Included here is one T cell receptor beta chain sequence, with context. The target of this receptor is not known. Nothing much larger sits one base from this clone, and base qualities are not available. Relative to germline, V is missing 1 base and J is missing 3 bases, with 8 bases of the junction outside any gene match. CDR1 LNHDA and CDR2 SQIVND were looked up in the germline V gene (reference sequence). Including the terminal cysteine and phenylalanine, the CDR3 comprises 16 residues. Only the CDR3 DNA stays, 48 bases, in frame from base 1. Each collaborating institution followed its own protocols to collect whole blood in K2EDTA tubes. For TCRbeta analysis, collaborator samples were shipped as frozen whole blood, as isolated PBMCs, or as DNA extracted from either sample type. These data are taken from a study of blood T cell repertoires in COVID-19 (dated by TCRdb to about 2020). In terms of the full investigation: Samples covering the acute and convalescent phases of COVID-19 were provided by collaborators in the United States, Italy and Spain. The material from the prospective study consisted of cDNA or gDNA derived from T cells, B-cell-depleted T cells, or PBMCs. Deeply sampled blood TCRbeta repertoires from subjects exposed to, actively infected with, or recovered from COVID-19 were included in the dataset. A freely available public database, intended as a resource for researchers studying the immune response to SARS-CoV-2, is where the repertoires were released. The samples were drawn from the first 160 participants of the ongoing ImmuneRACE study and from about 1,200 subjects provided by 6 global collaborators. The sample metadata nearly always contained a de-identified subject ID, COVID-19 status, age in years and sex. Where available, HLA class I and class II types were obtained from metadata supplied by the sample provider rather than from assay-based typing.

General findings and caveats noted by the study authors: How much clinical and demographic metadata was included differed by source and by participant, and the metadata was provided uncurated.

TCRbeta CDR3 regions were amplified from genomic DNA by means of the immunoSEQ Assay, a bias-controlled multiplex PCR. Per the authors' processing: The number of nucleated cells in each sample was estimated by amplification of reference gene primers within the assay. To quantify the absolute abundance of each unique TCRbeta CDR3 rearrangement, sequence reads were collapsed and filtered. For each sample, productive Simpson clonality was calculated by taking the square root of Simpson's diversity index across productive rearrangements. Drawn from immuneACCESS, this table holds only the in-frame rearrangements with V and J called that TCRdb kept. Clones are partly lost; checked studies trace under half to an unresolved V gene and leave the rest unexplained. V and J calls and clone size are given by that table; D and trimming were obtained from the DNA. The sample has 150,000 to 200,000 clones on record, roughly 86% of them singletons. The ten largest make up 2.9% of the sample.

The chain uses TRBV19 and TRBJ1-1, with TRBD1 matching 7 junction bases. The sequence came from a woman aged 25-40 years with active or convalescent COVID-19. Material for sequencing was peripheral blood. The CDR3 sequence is CASSIGQGGADTEAFF. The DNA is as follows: TGTGCCAGTAGTATAGGCCAAGGGGGCGCGGACACTGAAGCTTTCTTT.